This entry lists 23 T cell receptor beta chains sequenced from one sample in a study of identical twins. TCRdb analysed the 5' RACE reads with MiXCR anew, one entry per CDR3 protein. The sample contains 600,000 to 800,000 distinct CDR3 sequences, 21% of which appear only once. Another study also made use of these data, one on T cells expressing NK-cell markers.

The specimen sequenced was PBMCs. Every receptor here comes from a woman aged 18-30 years in good health.

This clonotype was observed many times. This chain joins TRBV20-1 and TRBJ2-4, with 7 bases matching TRBD1. V was pared by 0 bases and J by 4 bases, with 6 bases of the junction left unmatched. The CDR3 contains 15 residues. CDR1 is DFQATT, CDR2 SNEGSKA, per germline (reference sequence). The CDR3 loop is CSARDRGQGKNIQYF. The CDR3 coding sequence is TGCAGTGCTAGAGATAGGGGGCAGGGGAAAAACATTCAGTACTTC.

As concerns this clonotype: This clone may be a read error of a much larger clone one base away. The rearrangement uses TRBV5-1 and TRBJ2-7; 7 bases are a match to TRBD1. The V gene end was trimmed by 4 bases and the J gene end by 2 bases; junction bases not matched to a gene: 6. The CDR3 has 14 residues. Germline V gene data show CDR1 as SGHRS and CDR2 as YFSETQ. Here the CDR3 reads CASSGTEDAYEQYF. CDR3 DNA sequence: TGCGCCAGCAGCGGGACAGAGGACGCCTACGAGCAGTACTTC.

Only a few counts were recorded for this clonotype. The rearrangement uses TRBV20-1 and TRBJ2-1, with D tentatively TRBD2 (6 bases). CDR1 and CDR2 from the germline V gene are DFQATT and SNEGSKA (reference sequence). V lost 3 bases and J 3 bases, leaving 15 bases between the germline ends. The CDR3 covers 15 residues. This CDR3 is CSASAHWRDYNEQFF. The CDR3 DNA is TGCAGTGCTAGCGCACATTGGAGGGACTACAATGAGCAGTTCTTC.

The J gene is TRBJ1-5, the V gene TRBV12-3 or TRBV12-4; D is perhaps TRBD1 (5 bases). CDR3 length: 12 residues. Trimming pared 6 bases from V and 7 bases from J, leaving 10 bases between. Here the CDR3 DNA reads TGTGCCAGCAGGGGGGAATCCCAGCCCCAGCATTTT. It translates to CASRGESQPQHF.

This sequence joins TRBV5-1 and TRBJ1-1; D might be TRBD1 (5 bases). Trimming removed 5 bases from V and 4 bases from J, with 12 bases in between. Germline-derived CDR1 and CDR2 are SGHRS and YFSETQ. This CDR3 region has 13 residues. CDR3 DNA sequence: TGCGCCAGCAGTTCACAGGTTGGCACTGAAGCTTTCTTT. This codes for CASSSQVGTEAFF.

There are a few counts of this clonotype. The chain employs TRBV18 and TRBJ2-1; possibly TRBD1 or TRBD2 for D (6 bases each). Trimming removed 0 bases at V and 0 bases at J, with 12 bases between. Germline assignment: CDR1 KGHSH and CDR2 LQKENI. The CDR3 extends over 17 amino acids. As DNA, the CDR3 is TGTGCCAGCTCACCACCTCGGGGGACACCCTCCTACAATGAGCAGTTCTTC. This gives the protein CASSPPRGTPSYNEQFF.

A single count supports this clonotype. A much bigger clone sits one base away, suggesting this may be a read error. The genes are TRBV7-9 and TRBJ2-1; tentative D call: TRBD2 (5 bases). Germline V gene data show CDR1 as SEHNR and CDR2 as FQNEAQ (reference sequence). The V and J ends lost 3 bases and 7 bases respectively, with 7 bases between them. The CDR3 totals 12 residues. The CDR3 DNA follows: TGTGCCAGCAGCTTTACTAGTAATGAGCAGTTCTTC. As protein: CASSFTSNEQFF.

V and J are TRBV20-1 and TRBJ2-7; D call uncertain. Germline V gene lookup returns CDR1 DFQATT and CDR2 SNEGSKA (reference sequence). The germline V and J ends were trimmed by 0 bases and 6 bases, with 24 bases remaining between them. This CDR3 region has 17 residues. The DNA of the CDR3 is TGCAGTGCTAGAGATCCGGGCGGAGCCTCCCCCCGTGGCGAGCAGTACTTC. Translation: CSARDPGGASPRGEQYF.

The chain is built from TRBV12-3 or TRBV12-4 and TRBJ2-3; no firm D call. V shed 5 bases and J shed 6 bases, with 15 bases lying between them. There are 14 residues in the CDR3. This chain's CDR3 is CASSRASLRDTQYF. DNA of the CDR3: TGTGCCAGCAGTCGGGCTTCATTGCGGGATACGCAGTATTTT.

The chain recombines TRBV20-1 with TRBJ2-3, with D possibly being TRBD1 or TRBD2 (6 bases each). Trimming stripped 6 bases from V and 6 bases from J, with 19 bases between. Germline values: CDR1 DFQATT, CDR2 SNEGSKA (reference sequence). The CDR3 is 14 amino acids. CDR3 sequence: CSAPRSGAPDTQYF. DNA for the CDR3: TGCAGTGCCCCAAGGTCGGGGGCCCCGGATACGCAGTATTTT.

This clonotype appeared a few times. The CDR3 loop is CSARESPNTEAFF. The CDR3 DNA follows: TGCAGTGCCCGGGAGTCACCGAACACTGAAGCTTTCTTT. The chain couples TRBV20-1 to TRBJ1-1; D not certain. Germline CDR1 DFQATT, CDR2 SNEGSKA (reference sequence). The CDR3 is 13 residues long. Trimming left V 6 bases short and J 1 base short, with 12 bases between.

CDR3 in amino acids: CSVEGASGSLYNEQFF. The CDR3 DNA reads TGCAGCGTCGAGGGGGCTAGCGGGAGCCTCTACAATGAGCAGTTCTTC. This chain joins TRBV29-1 and TRBJ2-1; 10 nucleotides align to TRBD2. CDR1 SQVTM and CDR2 ANQGSEA come from the germline V gene. J was trimmed by 3 bases and V by 6 bases; bases with no gene match: 11. The CDR3 length is 16 residues.

The chain joins TRBV5-1 to TRBJ1-6, with D unresolved. CDR3 size: 14 residues. Per germline, CDR1 SGHRS and CDR2 YFSETQ. Deletions cut 0 bases from V and 7 bases from J, with 8 bases between. In DNA form, the CDR3 reads TGCGCCAGCAGCTTGGATCCAGAGAATTCACCCCTCCACTTT. This encodes CASSLDPENSPLHF.

This clonotype was detected ten times or more. The chain couples TRBV20-1 to TRBJ2-5; D not certain. The ends were cut back, 6 bases at V and 2 bases at J, with 7 bases in the middle. Germline V CDR1 and CDR2: DFQATT, SNEGSKA (reference sequence). The CDR3 sequence is 11 residues long. The CDR3 here is CSAEIQETQYF. CDR3 coding DNA: TGCAGTGCCGAGATTCAAGAGACCCAGTACTTC.

This clonotype was found many times. J is TRBJ2-2 and V is TRBV20-1; the D gene is possibly TRBD1 (5 bases). The V gene's germline CDR1 is DFQATT and CDR2 SNEGSKA (reference sequence). There are 14 residues in the CDR3. Trimming took 6 bases from V and 5 from J, leaving 16 bases between them. CDR3 sequence (DNA): TGCAGTGCCACGGACAAGCCAAAAACCGGGGAGCTGTTTTTT. This sequence encodes CSATDKPKTGELFF.

V usage is TRBV15 and J usage is TRBJ2-2; D not resolved. CDR3 length equals 17 residues. Germline assignment: CDR1 LNHNV and CDR2 YYDKDF (reference sequence). V lost 5 bases and J lost 4, with 20 bases in between. The CDR3 bases are TGTGCCACCAGCGGATCCCCCCTAGGTGACGGCACCGGGGAGCTGTTTTTT. Protein product: CATSGSPLGDGTGELFF.

This clonotype was found a few times. The rearrangement uses TRBV7-9 and TRBJ2-5; D is tentatively TRBD1 or TRBD2 (5 bases each). This CDR3 spans 14 amino acids. V shed 0 bases and J shed 6 bases, with 11 bases lying between them. CDR1 and CDR2 from the germline V gene are SEHNR and FQNEAQ (reference sequence). The CDR3 spells CASSLAQQGQTQYF. The CDR3 DNA follows: TGTGCCAGCAGCTTAGCGCAGCAGGGACAGACCCAGTACTTC.

This clonotype has only a few counts. The J gene is TRBJ2-3, the V gene TRBV10-2; TRBD2 aligns across 15 bases. Germline lookup yields CDR1 WSHSY and CDR2 SAAADI. The CDR3 sequence is 19 residues long. With V trimmed by 6 bases and J by 1 base, 11 bases remained unmatched. CDR3 loop: CASSQRGTSGGRGTDTQYF. The DNA of the CDR3 is TGCGCCAGCAGCCAACGCGGGACTAGCGGGGGGAGGGGCACAGATACGCAGTATTTT.

This clonotype was counted only a few times. The chain couples TRBV4-3 to TRBJ2-1, with 7 bases that match TRBD2. This CDR3 is built from 16 residues. The germline CDR1 and CDR2 sequences are LGHNA and YSLEER. V was pared by 0 bases and J by 2 bases, with 4 bases of the junction left unmatched. The CDR3 DNA follows: TGCGCCAGCAGCCAAGATCTAGCGGCCCCCTACAATGAGCAGTTCTTC. Its translation is CASSQDLAAPYNEQFF.

This chain joins TRBV12-3 or TRBV12-4 and TRBJ2-2; 10 bases line up with TRBD1. With 8 bases clipped from V and 6 bases from J, the junction kept 3 bases outside the gene matches. The CDR3 has 13 amino acids. The CDR3 here is CASGGTGAGELFF. The CDR3 coding sequence is TGTGCCAGCGGGGGGACAGGGGCCGGGGAGCTGTTTTTT.

This clonotype was observed a few times. The gene calls are TRBV27 and TRBJ2-1, with D maybe TRBD1 (6 bases). The CDR3 runs to 17 residues. From germline, CDR1 is MNHEY and CDR2 SMNVEV (reference sequence). V was cut by 6 bases and J by 5 bases, with 23 bases left in between. The CDR3 is CASRKGLPGHVDNEQFF. The CDR3 nucleotides are TGTGCCAGCAGAAAGGGGCTCCCGGGACACGTAGACAATGAGCAGTTCTTC.

The sample holds a few counts of this clonotype. The chain uses TRBV11-2 and TRBJ1-1, with unresolved D. The CDR3 covers 15 residues. Germline CDR1 SGHAT, CDR2 FQNNGV. The V end was cut by 0 bases, the J end by 9 bases, with 17 bases between. The CDR3 nucleotides are TGTGCCAGCAGCTTAGATGATCGGAGAACGGGGAAAGCTTTCTTT. Translation gives CASSLDDRRTGKAFF.

In this sample, this clonotype turned up a few times. CDR3 coding DNA: TGCAGTGCTAGTGGACCTCTGGACGAAAAACTGTTTTTT. This sequence encodes CSASGPLDEKLFF. The chain has TRBV20-1 and TRBJ1-4, with no clear D. There are 13 residues in the CDR3. V was clipped by 3 bases and J by 8 bases, with 13 bases between them. Germline-derived CDR1 and CDR2 are DFQATT and SNEGSKA (reference sequence).